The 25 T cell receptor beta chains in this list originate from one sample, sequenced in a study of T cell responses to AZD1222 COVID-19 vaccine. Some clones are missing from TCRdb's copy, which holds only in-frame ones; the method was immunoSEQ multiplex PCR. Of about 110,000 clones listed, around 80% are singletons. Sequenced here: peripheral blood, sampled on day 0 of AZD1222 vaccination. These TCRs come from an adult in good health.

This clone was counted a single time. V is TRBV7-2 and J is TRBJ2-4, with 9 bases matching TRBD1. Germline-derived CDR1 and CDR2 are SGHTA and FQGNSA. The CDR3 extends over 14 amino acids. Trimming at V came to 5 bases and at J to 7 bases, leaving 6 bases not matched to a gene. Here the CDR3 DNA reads TGTGCCAGCAGCCTTGGGGACAGGGTGAACATTCAGTACTTC. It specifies CASSLGDRVNIQYF.

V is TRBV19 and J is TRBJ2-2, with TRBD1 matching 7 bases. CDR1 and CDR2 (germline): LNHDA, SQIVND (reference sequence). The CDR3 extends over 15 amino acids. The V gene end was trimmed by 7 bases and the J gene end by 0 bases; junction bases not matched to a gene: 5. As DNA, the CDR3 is TGTGCCAGTAACCCGGGACAGACGAACACCGGGGAGCTGTTTTTT. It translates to CASNPGQTNTGELFF.

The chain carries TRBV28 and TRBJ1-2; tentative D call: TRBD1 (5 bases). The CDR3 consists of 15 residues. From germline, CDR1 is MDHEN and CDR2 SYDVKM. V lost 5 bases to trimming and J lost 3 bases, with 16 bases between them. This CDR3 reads CASSGSGGSYYGYTF. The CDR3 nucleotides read TGTGCCAGCAGTGGATCGGGGGGGTCTTACTATGGCTACACCTTC.

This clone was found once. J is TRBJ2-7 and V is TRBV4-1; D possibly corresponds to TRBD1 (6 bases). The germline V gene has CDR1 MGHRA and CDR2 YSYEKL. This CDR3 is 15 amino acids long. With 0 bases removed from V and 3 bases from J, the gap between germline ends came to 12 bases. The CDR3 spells CASSQEQVQGYEQYF. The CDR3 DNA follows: TGCGCCAGCAGCCAAGAGCAGGTACAGGGCTACGAGCAGTACTTC.

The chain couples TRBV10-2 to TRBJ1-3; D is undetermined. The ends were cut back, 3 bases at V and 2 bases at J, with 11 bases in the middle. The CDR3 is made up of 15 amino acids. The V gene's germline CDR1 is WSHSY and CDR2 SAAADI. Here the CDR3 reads CASSDHQRTGNTIYF. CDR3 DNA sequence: TGCGCCAGCAGTGACCATCAGAGAACTGGAAACACCATATATTTT.

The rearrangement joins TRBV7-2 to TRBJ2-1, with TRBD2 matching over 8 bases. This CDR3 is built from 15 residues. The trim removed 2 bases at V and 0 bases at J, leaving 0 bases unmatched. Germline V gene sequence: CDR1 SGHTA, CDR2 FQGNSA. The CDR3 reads CASSLSGSSYNEQFF. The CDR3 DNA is TGTGCCAGCAGCTTAAGCGGGAGCTCCTACAATGAGCAGTTCTTC. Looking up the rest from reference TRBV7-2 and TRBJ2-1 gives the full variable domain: GAGVSQSPSNKVTEKGKDVELRCDPISGHTALYWYRQSLGQGLEFLIYFQGNSAPDKSGLPSDRFSAERTGGSVSTLTIQRTQQEDSAVYLCASSLSGSSYNEQFFGPGTRLTVL.

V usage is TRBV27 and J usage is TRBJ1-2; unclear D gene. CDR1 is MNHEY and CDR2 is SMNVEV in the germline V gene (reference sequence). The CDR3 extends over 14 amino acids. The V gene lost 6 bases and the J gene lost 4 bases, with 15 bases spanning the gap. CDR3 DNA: TGTGCCAGCAGCCTCCGCCCGGAGGGCTATGGCTACACCTTC. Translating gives CASSLRPEGYGYTF.

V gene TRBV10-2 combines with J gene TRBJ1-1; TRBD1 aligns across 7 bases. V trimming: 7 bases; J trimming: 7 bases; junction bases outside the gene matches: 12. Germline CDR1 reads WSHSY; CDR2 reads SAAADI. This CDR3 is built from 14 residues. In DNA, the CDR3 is TGCGCCAGCATCCCAGGACAGGCCGAGGTTGAAGCTTTCTTT. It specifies CASIPGQAEVEAFF.

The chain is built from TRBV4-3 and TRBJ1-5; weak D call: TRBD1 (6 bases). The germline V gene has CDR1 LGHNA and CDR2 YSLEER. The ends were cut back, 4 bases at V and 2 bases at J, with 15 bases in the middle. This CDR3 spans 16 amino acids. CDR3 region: CASSRDRRERNQPQHF. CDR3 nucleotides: TGCGCCAGCAGCCGAGACAGGCGGGAACGCAATCAGCCCCAGCATTTT.

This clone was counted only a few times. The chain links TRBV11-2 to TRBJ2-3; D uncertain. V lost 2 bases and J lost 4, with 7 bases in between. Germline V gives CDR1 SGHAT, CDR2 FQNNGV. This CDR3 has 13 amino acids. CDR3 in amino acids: CASSLLGADTQYF. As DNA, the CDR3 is TGTGCCAGCAGCTTACTAGGAGCAGATACGCAGTATTTT. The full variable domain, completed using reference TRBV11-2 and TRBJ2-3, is EAGVAQSPRYKIIEKRQSVAFWCNPISGHATLYWYQQILGQGPKLLIQFQNNGVVDDSQLPKDRFSAERLKGVDSTLKIQPAKLEDSAVYLCASSLLGADTQYFGPGTRLTVL.

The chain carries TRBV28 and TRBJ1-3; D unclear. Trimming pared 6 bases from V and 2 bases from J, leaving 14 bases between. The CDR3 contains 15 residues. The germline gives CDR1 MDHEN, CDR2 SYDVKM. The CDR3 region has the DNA TGTGCCAGCAGAACTGCCACGTGGACTGGAAACACCATATATTTT. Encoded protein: CASRTATWTGNTIYF. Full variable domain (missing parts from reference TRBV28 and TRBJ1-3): DVKVTQSSRYLVKRTGEKVFLECVQDMDHENMFWYRQDPGLGLRLIYFSYDVKMKEKGDIPEGYSVSREKKERFSLILESASTNQTSMYLCASRTATWTGNTIYFGEGSWLTVV.

The chain's CDR3 is CASSGLGDNSYNEQFF. The CDR3 coding sequence is TGTGCCAGCAGCGGGTTAGGGGACAACTCCTACAATGAGCAGTTCTTC. This rearrangement joins TRBV21-1 to TRBJ2-1; TRBD1, the table's D call, lacks a check against the DNA. TRBV21-1 is a pseudogene segment. This CDR3 has 16 residues.

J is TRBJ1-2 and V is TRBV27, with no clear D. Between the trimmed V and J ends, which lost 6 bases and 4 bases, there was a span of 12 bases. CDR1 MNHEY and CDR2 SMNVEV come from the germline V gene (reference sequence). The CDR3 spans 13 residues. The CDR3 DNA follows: TGTGCCAGCAGCCAGCCGGGTGGCTATGGCTACACCTTC. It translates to CASSQPGGYGYTF.

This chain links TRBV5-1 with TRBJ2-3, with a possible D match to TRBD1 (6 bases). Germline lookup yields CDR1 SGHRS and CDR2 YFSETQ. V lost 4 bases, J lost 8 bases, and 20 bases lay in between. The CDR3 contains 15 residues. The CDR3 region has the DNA TGCGCCAGCAGCAATACCACAGGGAACCCCGGTACGCAGTATTTT. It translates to CASSNTTGNPGTQYF.

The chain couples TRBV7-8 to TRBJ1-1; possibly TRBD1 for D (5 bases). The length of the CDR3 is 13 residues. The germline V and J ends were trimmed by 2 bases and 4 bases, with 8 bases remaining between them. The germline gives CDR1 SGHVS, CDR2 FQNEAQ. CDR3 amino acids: CASSLLQVTEAFF. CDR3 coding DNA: TGTGCCAGCAGCTTACTACAGGTCACTGAAGCTTTCTTT.

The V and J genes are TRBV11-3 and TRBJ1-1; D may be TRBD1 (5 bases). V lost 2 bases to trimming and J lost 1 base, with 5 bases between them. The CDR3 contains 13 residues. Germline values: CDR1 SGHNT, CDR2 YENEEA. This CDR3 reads CASSLTGNTEAFF. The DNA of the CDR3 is TGTGCCAGCAGCTTAACAGGGAACACTGAAGCTTTCTTT. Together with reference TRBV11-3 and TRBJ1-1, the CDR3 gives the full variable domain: EAGVVQSPRYKIIEKKQPVAFWCNPISGHNTLYWYLQNLGQGPELLIRYENEEAVDDSQLPKDRFSAERLKGVDSTLKIQPAELGDSAVYLCASSLTGNTEAFFGQGTRLTVV.

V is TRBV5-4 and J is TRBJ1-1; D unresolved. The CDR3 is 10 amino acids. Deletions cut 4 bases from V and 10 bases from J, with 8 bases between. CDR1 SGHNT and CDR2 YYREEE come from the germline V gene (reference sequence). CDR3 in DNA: TGTGCCAGCAGCGGGCGCGGAGCTTTCTTT. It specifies CASSGRGAFF.

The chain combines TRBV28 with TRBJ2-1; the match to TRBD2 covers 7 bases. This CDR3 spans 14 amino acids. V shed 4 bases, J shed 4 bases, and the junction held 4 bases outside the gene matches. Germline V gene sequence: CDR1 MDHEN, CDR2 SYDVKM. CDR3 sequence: CASSSRGGYNEQFF. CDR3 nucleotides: TGTGCCAGCAGTTCCCGCGGGGGATACAATGAGCAGTTCTTC.

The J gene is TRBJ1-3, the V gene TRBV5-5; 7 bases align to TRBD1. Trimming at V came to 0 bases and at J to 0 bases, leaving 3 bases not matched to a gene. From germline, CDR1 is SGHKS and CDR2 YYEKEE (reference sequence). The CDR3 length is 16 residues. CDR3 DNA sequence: TGTGCCAGCAGCTTGGCCCCAGGGGGCTCTGGAAACACCATATATTTT. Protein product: CASSLAPGGSGNTIYF.

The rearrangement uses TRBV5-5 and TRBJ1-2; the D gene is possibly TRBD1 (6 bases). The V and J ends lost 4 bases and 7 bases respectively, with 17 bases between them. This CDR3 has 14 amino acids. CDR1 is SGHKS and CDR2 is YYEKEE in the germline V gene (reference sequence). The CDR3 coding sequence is TGTGCCAGCAGCGTTGCCTGGACAGAGCCTGGCTACACCTTC. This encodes CASSVAWTEPGYTF. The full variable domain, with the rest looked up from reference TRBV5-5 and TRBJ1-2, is DAGVTQSPTHLIKTRGQQVTLRCSPISGHKSVSWYQQVLGQGPQFIFQYYEKEERGRGNFPDRFSARQFPNYSSELNVNALLLGDSALYLCASSVAWTEPGYTFGSGTRLTVV.

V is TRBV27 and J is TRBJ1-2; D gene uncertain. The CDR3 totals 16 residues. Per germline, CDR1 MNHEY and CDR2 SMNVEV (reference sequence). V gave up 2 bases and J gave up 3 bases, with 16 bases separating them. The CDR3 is CASSLMRAATYYGYTF. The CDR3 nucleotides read TGTGCCAGCAGTTTAATGAGGGCAGCGACCTACTATGGCTACACCTTC.

In DNA form, the CDR3 reads TGTGCCATCAGCTTAACAGGGGGCGATGGCTACACCTTC. Translation: CAISLTGGDGYTF. The chain employs TRBV10-3 and TRBJ1-2, with 9 bases lining up with TRBD1. Germline CDR1 ENHRY, CDR2 SYGVKD. V lost 6 bases, J lost 6 bases, and 5 bases stayed unmatched. This CDR3 spans 13 amino acids.

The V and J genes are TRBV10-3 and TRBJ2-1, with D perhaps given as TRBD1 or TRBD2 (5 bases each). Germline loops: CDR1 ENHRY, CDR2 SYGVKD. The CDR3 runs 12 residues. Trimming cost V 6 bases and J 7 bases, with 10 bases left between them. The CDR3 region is CAISGTLNEQFF. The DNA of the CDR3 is TGTGCCATCAGCGGGACCTTAAATGAGCAGTTCTTC.

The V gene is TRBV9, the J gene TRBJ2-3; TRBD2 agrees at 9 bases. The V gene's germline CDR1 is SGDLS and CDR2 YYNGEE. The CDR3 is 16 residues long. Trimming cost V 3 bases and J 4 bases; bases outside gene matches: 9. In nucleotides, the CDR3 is TGTGCCAGCAGCGGAACTAGCGGGTCTGGGTCAGATACGCAGTATTTT. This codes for CASSGTSGSGSDTQYF.

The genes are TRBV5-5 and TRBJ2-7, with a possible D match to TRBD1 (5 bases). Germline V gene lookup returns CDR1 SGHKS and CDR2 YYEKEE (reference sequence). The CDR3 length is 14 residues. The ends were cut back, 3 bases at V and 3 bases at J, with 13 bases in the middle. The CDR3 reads CASSSPDSVYEQYF. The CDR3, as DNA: TGTGCCAGCAGCTCTCCCGACAGCGTCTACGAGCAGTACTTC.